This note documents a single T cell receptor beta chain sequence. Its specificity is unknown. The data were obtained in a study of T cell responses to AZD1222 COVID-19 vaccine. Points from the study as a whole: Variant regions that are unmutated are reportedly the target of nearly half of spike-specific TCRs. An increase in Spike-specific TCR breadth and depth was observed after two AZD1222 doses.

Germline assignment: CDR1 MNHNS and CDR2 SASEGT. V lost 2 bases and J 0 bases, leaving 7 bases between the germline ends. This CDR3 is 14 amino acids long. Assay used: immunoSEQ multiplex PCR; TCRdb lists only in-frame clones, some missing. The sample includes 100,000 to 150,000 clones, about 92% of them seen just once. Sequencing was performed on peripheral blood, taken on day 0 of AZD1222 vaccination. This sequence was found in an adult in good health. The chain joins TRBV6-1 to TRBJ1-1, with D uncertain. This chain's CDR3 is CASSETNLNTEAFF. Here the CDR3 DNA reads TGTGCCAGCAGTGAAACGAACTTGAACACTGAAGCTTTCTTT.